A selection of T cell receptor beta chains follows, all from one sample in a study of cytomegalovirus exposure and HLA in healthy donors. Clones were sequenced by immunoSEQ multiplex PCR, and TCRdb holds only the in-frame ones, with some missing. The data hold about 120,000 clones, with roughly 14% observed a single time. The sample taken for sequencing was PBMCs. These TCRs come from a woman between 18 and 30 years old in good health and CMV-seronegative. CDR3s include the opening cysteine and the closing phenylalanine or tryptophan. A D gene is named only where the DNA matches it firmly. Some rows mark clone size as missing; the rest say once, few, many or name a class of expanded clone.

D gene | J gene | V gene | clone size | CDR3 DNA | CDR3 protein
. | TRBJ2-2 | TRBV5-1 | few | TGCGCCAGCAGCTACGACAGCGGGGAGCTGTTTTTT | CASSYDSGELFF
. | TRBJ2-7 | TRBV6-5 | . | TGTGCCAGCAGTAAAGATACGGACACCCTCCATCTGGCGTACTTC | CASSKDTDTLHLAYF
. | TRBJ1-1 | TRBV14 | . | TGTGCCAGCAGCACACTAGGTTCCGGCTCTGAAGCTTTCTTT | CASSTLGSGSEAFF
. | TRBJ1-3 | TRBV5-4 | . | TGTGCCAGCAGCTTAGACAGCGGAAACACCATATATTTT | CASSLDSGNTIYF
TRBD1 | TRBJ1-5 | TRBV19 | . | TGTGCCAGTAGTCAACAGGGGAATCAGCCCCAGCATTTT | CASSQQGNQPQHF
. | TRBJ2-3 | TRBV6-6 | . | TGTGCCAGCAGTTACCCATCAACTACTAGCACAGATACGCAGTATTTT | CASSYPSTTSTDTQYF
TRBD1 | TRBJ1-2 | TRBV6-5 | . | TGTGCCAGCAGGCCGGGACAGGACTATGGCTACACCTTC | CASRPGQDYGYTF
TRBD2 | TRBJ2-7 | TRBV6-5 | . | TGTGCCAGCAGTTACTCGACCGGGAGGGTTTCCGAGCAGTACTTC | CASSYSTGRVSEQYF
TRBD1 | TRBJ1-2 | TRBV15 | . | TGTGCCACCAGCAGAGGAATCCCGGGACAGGGAGGTGGCTACACCTTC | CATSRGIPGQGGGYTF
. | TRBJ1-1 | TRBV29-1 | few | TGCAGCGCGAACCCCGGGAGGGGGGGGAACACTGAAGCTTTCTTT | CSANPGRGGNTEAFF
. | TRBJ2-6 | TRBV6-5 | . | TGTGCCAGCAGTTACCGGCAGGGGACTGGGGCCAACGTCCTGACTTTC | CASSYRQGTGANVLTF
. | TRBJ1-1 | TRBV15 | few | TGTGCCACCAGCAGGGGGGGGCAGATGAACACTGAAGCTTTCTTT | CATSRGGQMNTEAFF
. | TRBJ1-1 | TRBV2 | . | TGTGCCAGTCGTGCCTACGAAGCTTTCTTT | CASRAYEAFF
. | TRBJ2-1 | TRBV6-4 | . | TGTGCCAGCAGTGCTACTGGGAGTCGGGGTTTTGATGAGCAGTTCTTC | CASSATGSRGFDEQFF
. | TRBJ2-1 | TRBV15 | . | TGTGCCACCAGACGGGCTAGCGAGGACTACAATGAGCAGTTCTTC | CATRRASEDYNEQFF
. | TRBJ1-6 | TRBV5-1 | . | TGCGCCAGCAGCCCTCGGACCGACAGCTCCTATAATTCACCCCTCCACTTT | CASSPRTDSSYNSPLHF
. | TRBJ2-7 | TRBV10-1 | . | TGCGCCAGCAGTGCCTCTAACAGGGTTGGTGAGCAGTACTTC | CASSASNRVGEQYF
. | TRBJ1-2 | TRBV7-9 | few | TGTGCCAGCAGCCCAGGGATGGTCTATGGCTACACCTTC | CASSPGMVYGYTF
. | TRBJ1-2 | TRBV7-2 | . | TGTGCCAGCACCACCTTCTACAGGGACTATGGCTACACCTTC | CASTTFYRDYGYTF
TRBD1 | TRBJ2-3 | TRBV5-6 | few | TGTGCCAGCAGCCCCGGGACAGGGGGCACAGATACGCAGTATTTT | CASSPGTGGTDTQYF
. | TRBJ1-2 | TRBV5-4 | . | TGTGCCAGCAGCCCCTGGGGCAGGGTGGGCTACACCTTC | CASSPWGRVGYTF
TRBD1 | TRBJ1-5 | TRBV28 | . | TGTGCCAGCAGTCTCGCCGGGACAGGGGGCCAGCCCCAGCATTTT | CASSLAGTGGQPQHF
. | TRBJ1-2 | TRBV19 | . | TGTGCCAGTAGTATTAAGAGGGCTAACTATGGCTACACCTTC | CASSIKRANYGYTF
TRBD1 | TRBJ1-5 | TRBV5-6 | few | TGTGCCAGCAGCTTAAAGGGGGCAGGTCAGCCCCAGCATTTT | CASSLKGAGQPQHF
TRBD2 | TRBJ2-5 | TRBV19 | . | TGTGCCAGTAGTATACAGCAGACTAGCGGGAGAGGGAGAGAGACCCAGTACTTC | CASSIQQTSGRGRETQYF
. | TRBJ1-4 | TRBV10-2 | . | TGCGCCAGCAGTGAGTCCGGGTGGCAGGGAGGTGAAAAACTGTTTTTT | CASSESGWQGGEKLFF
TRBD2 | TRBJ2-1 | TRBV27 | . | TGTGCCAGCAGTTTATCTTTTCTAGCGGGTAATCTGTTCTTC | CASSLSFLAGNLFF
. | TRBJ1-1 | TRBV5-1 | . | TGCGCCAGCAGCTTGGAAAGGGGTTTGAACACTGAAGCTTTCTTT | CASSLERGLNTEAFF
TRBD2 | TRBJ2-5 | TRBV29-1 | few | TGCAGCGCTACAGGGACTAGCGGGGGCGAGACCCAGTACTTC | CSATGTSGGETQYF
. | TRBJ2-2 | TRBV2 | . | TGTGCCAGCAGTGAAGGGGAGTACACCGGGGAGCTGTTTTTT | CASSEGEYTGELFF
. | TRBJ1-2 | TRBV6-1 | . | TGTGCCAGCAGTCCCTTAGGAAGGGGGTATGGCTACACCTTC | CASSPLGRGYGYTF
TRBD2 | TRBJ2-1 | TRBV7-9 | . | TGTGCCTGGGGAGGGACTACTTACAATGAGCAGTTCTTC | CAWGGTTYNEQFF
. | TRBJ2-1 | TRBV15 | few | TGTGCCACCGCCCGGAGGGGAGATGAGCAGTTCTTC | CATARRGDEQFF
TRBD1 | TRBJ1-2 | TRBV30 | . | TGTGCCTGGGGGCTTTCCGGGACAGGGACGAGAGGCTACACCTTC | CAWGLSGTGTRGYTF
. | TRBJ1-1 | TRBV6-5 | . | TGTGCCAGCAGTAAAACCCAGGGTTCCACTGAAGCTTTCTTT | CASSKTQGSTEAFF
. | TRBJ1-2 | TRBV4-1 | . | TGCGCCAGCAGCCAAGGTGATCTCGGGGACATCTATGGCTACACCTTC | CASSQGDLGDIYGYTF
TRBD2 | TRBJ2-2 | TRBV10-3 | few | TGTGCCATCATGTGGGAGGTGGGCCCGGGGGGCACCGGGGAGCTGTTTTTT | CAIMWEVGPGGTGELFF
TRBD2 | TRBJ2-3 | TRBV13 | . | TGTGCCAGCAGCTTACCCCCGACTAGCCGGACAGATACGCAGTATTTT | CASSLPPTSRTDTQYF
TRBD1 | TRBJ2-7 | TRBV6-6 | . | TGTGCCAGCAGCCCCGGCGGGACAGGGTCCTACGAGCAGTACTTC | CASSPGGTGSYEQYF
. | TRBJ2-5 | TRBV7-8 | few | TGTGCCAGCAGCGTGACAGAGTACCAAGAGACCCAGTACTTC | CASSVTEYQETQYF
. | TRBJ1-3 | TRBV28 | few | TGTGCCAGCAGTTTTGTGGGACAAAGAAACACCATATATTTT | CASSFVGQRNTIYF
TRBD2 | TRBJ2-3 | TRBV5-6 | . | TGTGCCAGCAGCTTGGGCAGCGGGACGACAGATACGCAGTATTTT | CASSLGSGTTDTQYF
. | TRBJ1-2 | TRBV28 | . | TGTGCCAGCAGTTTTGGACCGGGAAACAACTATGGCTACACCTTC | CASSFGPGNNYGYTF
TRBD2 | TRBJ2-3 | TRBV5-1 | few | TGCGCCAGCAGCTTGGTACGCAGCGGGATTGGGGGCACAGATACGCAGTATTTT | CASSLVRSGIGGTDTQYF
TRBD1 | TRBJ2-1 | TRBV19 | . | TGTGCCAGTAGTACGTTCCCGGGACAGGGGACCTCCTACAATGAGCAGTTCTTC | CASSTFPGQGTSYNEQFF
. | TRBJ2-1 | TRBV7-3 | . | TGTGCCAGCAGCTTAACGACGGGACTGGCCAATGAGCAGTTCTTC | CASSLTTGLANEQFF
TRBD1 | TRBJ2-7 | TRBV4-2 | . | TGTGCCAGCAGCCAATATATGGGACAGAGAGCCTACGAGCAGTACTTC | CASSQYMGQRAYEQYF
TRBD1 | TRBJ2-1 | TRBV5-4 | few | TGTGCCAGCAGCGGACAGGGGGGGTACAATGAGCAGTTCTTC | CASSGQGGYNEQFF
TRBD2 | TRBJ2-7 | TRBV5-1 | many | TGCGCCAGCCGTCTAGCGGGAGACGAGCAGTACTTC | CASRLAGDEQYF
. | TRBJ1-2 | TRBV5-1 | . | TGCGCCAGCAGCCGGGCGGGGGCGGCCGGCTACACCTTC | CASSRAGAAGYTF
TRBD1 | TRBJ2-1 | TRBV15 | few | TGTGCCACCAGCAGCGGTCTACAGGGGTCCTACAATGAGCAGTTCTTC | CATSSGLQGSYNEQFF
. | TRBJ2-3 | TRBV30 | . | TGTGCCTGGACTAGGACAGTACTCACAGATACGCAGTATTTT | CAWTRTVLTDTQYF